This TCR beta chain was sequenced for a study of cytotoxic CD8 clonotypes in ibrutinib-treated CLL. Study overall: Average yields of roughly 260,000 productive templates and approximately 94,000 productive rearrangements characterized the samples.

This clone was seen many times. As yet, its antigen is unknown. An end of the junction does not agree with germline; a read error may underlie this. CDR3 length: 12 amino acids. CDR1 is SEHNR, CDR2 FQNEAQ, per germline (reference sequence). The data were produced by immunoSEQ multiplex PCR, yet TCRdb's version contains in-frame clones alone and is incomplete. The profile shows some 130,000 clones, under 95% of them singletons. Study findings and constraints: The public clonotypes identified were infrequent and showed contraction or stability on treatment. Starting clonality was above that of age-matched healthy donors and tracked circulating CD8+ T-cell counts. At progression, clonality fell back toward baseline after rising at ibrutinib response.

This receptor was identified in a human donor with chronic lymphocytic leukemia. This chain joins TRBV7-9 and TRBJ2-3; perhaps TRBD2 as D (6 bases). This specimen consisted of PBMCs, obtained after 12 months of ibrutinib treatment. The CDR3 loop reads CASSFQAGFLGF. The CDR3 DNA is TGTGCCAGCAGCTTTCAGGCGGGATTTTTGGGTTTT.